A single sample gave rise to the 9 T cell receptor beta chains below, sequenced in a study of cytomegalovirus exposure and HLA in healthy donors. The repertoire was sequenced with immunoSEQ multiplex PCR; TCRdb's copy has only in-frame clones and lacks some. The sample consists of some 130,000 clones, 80% to 90% of them appearing once. Sequencing was done on a sample of PBMCs. These receptors were obtained from a woman under 30 in good health and CMV-seronegative.

The chain uses TRBV5-1 and TRBJ1-6; possibly TRBD1 for D (6 bases). V was pared by 3 bases and J by 8 bases, with 18 bases between. The germline V gene encodes CDR1 SGHRS and CDR2 YFSETQ. The CDR3 extends over 16 amino acids. In nucleotides, the CDR3 is TGCGCCAGCAGCTCGAACGGACGGCCAGGGGATTCACCCCTCCACTTT. Translated, it gives CASSSNGRPGDSPLHF.

This chain connects TRBV7-2 to TRBJ1-3; D uncertain. Looked up from germline, CDR1 is SGHTA and CDR2 is FQGNSA. Trimming pared 5 bases from V and 1 base from J, leaving 3 bases between. The CDR3 loop spans 12 amino acids. CDR3 in DNA: TGTGCCAGCAGCCAATCTGGAAACACCATATATTTT. Translating gives CASSQSGNTIYF.

The CDR3 spells CASSEARGGPIYF. The CDR3 DNA reads TGTGCCAGCAGTGAAGCGAGAGGGGGTCCTATATATTTT. This chain links TRBV6-1 with TRBJ1-3; D may be TRBD1 (6 bases). The CDR3 is made up of 13 amino acids. The germline V and J ends were trimmed by 0 bases and 13 bases, with 13 bases remaining between them. Germline assignment: CDR1 MNHNS and CDR2 SASEGT.

Regarding this clone: Other DNA sequences in the sample encode the same CDR3. The V and J genes are TRBV5-1 and TRBJ1-5, with D possibly TRBD1 on 5 matching bases. With 0 bases removed from V and 5 bases from J, the gap between germline ends came to 9 bases. This CDR3 contains 14 residues. Germline CDR1 is SGHRS and CDR2 is YFSETQ. The CDR3 DNA reads TGCGCCAGCAGCTTGGTGGGGGGGGATCAGCCCCAGCATTTT. It translates to CASSLVGGDQPQHF. The full variable domain, in which reference TRBV5-1 and TRBJ1-5 provide the parts outside the CDR3, is KAGVTQTPRYLIKTRGQQVTLSCSPISGHRSVSWYQQTPGQGLQFLFEYFSETQRNKGNFPGRFSGRQFSNSRSEMNVSTLELGDSALYLCASSLVGGDQPQHFGDGTRLSIL.

This sequence joins TRBV7-6 and TRBJ2-1, with 8 positions matching TRBD2. This CDR3 contains 17 residues. Germline V gives CDR1 SGHVS, CDR2 FNYEAQ. V trimming: 5 bases; J trimming: 5 bases; junction bases outside the gene matches: 14. CDR3 coding DNA: TGTGCCAGCAGCCCCAAAACCCAAGCGGGGGTTCACAATGAGCAGTTCTTC. This codes for CASSPKTQAGVHNEQFF.

V usage is TRBV4-2 and J usage is TRBJ2-7; 9 bases agree with TRBD2. The CDR3 loop spans 16 amino acids. With V trimmed by 4 bases and J by 0 bases, 7 bases remained unmatched. Germline CDR1 LGHNA, CDR2 YNFKEQ. CDR3 region: CASSRERGAPSYEQYF. The CDR3 nucleotides are TGTGCCAGCAGCCGAGAGCGGGGGGCCCCCTCCTACGAGCAGTACTTC.

This clone showed up many times. The J gene is TRBJ1-5, the V gene TRBV6-1; 7 bases line up with TRBD1. In germline, CDR1 is MNHNS, CDR2 SASEGT. Trimming at V came to 2 bases and at J to 2 bases, leaving 3 bases not matched to a gene. This CDR3 has 15 amino acids. This CDR3 reads CASSEPTGGNQPQHF. The CDR3 region has the DNA TGTGCCAGCAGTGAACCAACAGGGGGCAATCAGCCCCAGCATTTT.

V and J are TRBV10-2 and TRBJ1-1; 7 bases match TRBD1. CDR1 WSHSY and CDR2 SAAADI come from the germline V gene. The V gene end was trimmed by 7 bases and the J gene end by 11 bases; junction bases not matched to a gene: 10. The CDR3 runs 12 residues. The CDR3 sequence: CASTARGTVAFF. The CDR3, as DNA: TGCGCCAGCACCGCCAGGGGGACTGTGGCTTTCTTT.

The chain carries TRBV7-2 and TRBJ2-7; D is perhaps TRBD1 (5 bases). The CDR3 covers 15 residues. The V gene lost 2 bases and the J gene lost 3 bases, with 14 bases spanning the gap. Germline lookup yields CDR1 SGHTA and CDR2 FQGNSA. DNA for the CDR3: TGTGCCAGCAGCTTAATTTCGCAGGGTGACTACGAGCAGTACTTC. It yields the protein CASSLISQGDYEQYF.